These T cell receptor beta chains were read from a single sample in a study of graft-versus-host responses after intestinal transplantation. This table comes from immunoSEQ multiplex PCR, and its TCRdb copy is limited to in-frame clones, with some not included. The table shows tens of thousands of clones, with approximately 90% occurring only once. For these TCRs, the target antigens are not known. The sequenced sample was unstimulated CD4+ T cells sorted from spleen or lymph node cells, obtained before transplant. The receptors were sampled from a human donor who was the organ donor for an intestinal transplant. The CDR3 runs from the conserved cysteine through the conserved F or W. The D gene is left open where the match is weak. Clone size is shown for a subset of rows, as once, few, many or a class of expanded clone.

D gene	V gene	J gene	clone size	CDR3 DNA	CDR3 protein
.	TRBV28	TRBJ2-1	.	TGTGCCAGCAGTTCCGCAGGGGAAGACAATGAGCAGTTCTTC	CASSSAGEDNEQFF
.	TRBV15	TRBJ1-1	.	TGTGCCACCAGCAGGGGCAGGGAGGGCTCCGCAGCTTTCTTT	CATSRGREGSAAFF
.	TRBV2	TRBJ2-6	.	TGTGCCAGCAGTGTTTCGGTCCTGACTTTC	CASSVSVLTF
TRBD2	TRBV9	TRBJ2-5	.	TGTGCCAGCAGCGGAACACTAGCGAAAGGTGGCCAAGAGACCCAGTACTTC	CASSGTLAKGGQETQYF
.	TRBV11-3	TRBJ1-1	.	TGTGCCAGCAGCCCGCGAGGTGGGGAAGCTTTCTTT	CASSPRGGEAFF
TRBD2	TRBV19	TRBJ2-5	.	TGTGCCAGTAGCCGGACTAGCGGGAATCAACAAGAGACCCAGTACTTC	CASSRTSGNQQETQYF
.	TRBV27	TRBJ2-3	.	TGTGCCAGCATTATTAGCCAGGGAATAGCCACAGATACGCAGTATTTT	CASIISQGIATDTQYF
.	TRBV15	TRBJ2-3	.	TGTGCCACCAGCAGAGTAGGGGTTGGTGTCACAGATACGCAGTATTTT	CATSRVGVGVTDTQYF
TRBD1	TRBV6-5	TRBJ1-1	.	TGTGCCAGCAGCCGGACAGGGCGTTACACTGAAGCTTTCTTT	CASSRTGRYTEAFF
.	TRBV19	TRBJ2-7	.	TGTGCCAGACAGGGTCACTCGTACGAGCAGTACTTC	CARQGHSYEQYF
.	TRBV30	TRBJ1-5	once	TGTGCCTGGAGTACGGGCAATCAGCCCCAGCATTTT	CAWSTGNQPQHF
.	TRBV14	TRBJ2-3	.	TGTGCCAGCAGCCACCACAGGACCGGAGGGGTGGTCACGCAGTATTTT	CASSHHRTGGVVTQYF
.	TRBV4-1	TRBJ1-1	.	TGCGCCAGCAGCCAAGATAGGGGCCGAACAGGGAACACTGAAGCTTTCTTT	CASSQDRGRTGNTEAFF
.	TRBV5-1	TRBJ2-3	.	TGCGCCAGCAGCTTCCGGTCAGGGGAAGATACGCAGTATTTT	CASSFRSGEDTQYF